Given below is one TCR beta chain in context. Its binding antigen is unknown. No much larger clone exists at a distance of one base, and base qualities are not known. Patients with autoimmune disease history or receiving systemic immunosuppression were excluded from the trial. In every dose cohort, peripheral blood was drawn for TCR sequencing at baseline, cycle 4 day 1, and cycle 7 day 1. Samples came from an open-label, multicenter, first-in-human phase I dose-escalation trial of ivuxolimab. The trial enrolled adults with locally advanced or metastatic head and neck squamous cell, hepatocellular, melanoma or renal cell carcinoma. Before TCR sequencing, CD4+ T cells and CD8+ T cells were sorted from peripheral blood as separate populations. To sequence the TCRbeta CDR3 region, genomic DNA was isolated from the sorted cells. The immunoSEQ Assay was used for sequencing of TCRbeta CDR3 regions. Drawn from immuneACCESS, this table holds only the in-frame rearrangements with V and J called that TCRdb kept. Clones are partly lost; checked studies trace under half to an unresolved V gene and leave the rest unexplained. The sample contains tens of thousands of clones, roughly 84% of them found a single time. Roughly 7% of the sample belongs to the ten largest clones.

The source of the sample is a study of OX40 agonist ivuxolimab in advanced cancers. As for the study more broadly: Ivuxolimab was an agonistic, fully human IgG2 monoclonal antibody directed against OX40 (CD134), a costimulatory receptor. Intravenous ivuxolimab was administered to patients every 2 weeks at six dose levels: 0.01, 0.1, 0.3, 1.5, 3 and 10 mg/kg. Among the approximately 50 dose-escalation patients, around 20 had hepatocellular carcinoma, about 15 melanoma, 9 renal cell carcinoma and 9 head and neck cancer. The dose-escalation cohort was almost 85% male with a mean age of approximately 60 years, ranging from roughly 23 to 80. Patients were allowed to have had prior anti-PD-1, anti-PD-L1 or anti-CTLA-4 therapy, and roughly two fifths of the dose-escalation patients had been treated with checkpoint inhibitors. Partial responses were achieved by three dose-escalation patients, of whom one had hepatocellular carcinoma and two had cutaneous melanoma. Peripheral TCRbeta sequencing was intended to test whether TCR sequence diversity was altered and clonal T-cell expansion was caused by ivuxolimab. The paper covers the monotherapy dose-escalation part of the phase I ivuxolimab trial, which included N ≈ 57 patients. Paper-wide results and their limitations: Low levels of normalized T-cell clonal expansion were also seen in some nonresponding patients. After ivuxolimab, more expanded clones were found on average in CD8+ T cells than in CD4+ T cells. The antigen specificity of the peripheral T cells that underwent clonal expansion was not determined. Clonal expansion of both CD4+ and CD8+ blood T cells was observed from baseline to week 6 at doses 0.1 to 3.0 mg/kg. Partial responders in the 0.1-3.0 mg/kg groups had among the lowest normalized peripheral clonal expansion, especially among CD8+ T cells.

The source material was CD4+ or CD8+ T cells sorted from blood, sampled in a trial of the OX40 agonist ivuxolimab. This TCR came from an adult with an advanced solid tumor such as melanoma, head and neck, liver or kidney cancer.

The CDR3 has the sequence CASSYGGDTQYF. The base sequence is TGTGCCAGCTCCTATGGGGGAGATACGCAGTATTTT. The rearrangement combines TRBV11-3 with TRBJ2-3, with the D call perhaps TRBD1 or TRBD2, as 5 bases match in each case. V loses 8 bases of germline sequence and J loses 5 bases, and the interval between the two ends is 11 bases. Taken from the germline V gene, the CDR1 and CDR2 loops are SGHNT and YENEEA. The CDR3, cysteine through phenylalanine, is 12 amino acids long. Solely the CDR3 DNA is kept, with 36 bases framed from the first base.